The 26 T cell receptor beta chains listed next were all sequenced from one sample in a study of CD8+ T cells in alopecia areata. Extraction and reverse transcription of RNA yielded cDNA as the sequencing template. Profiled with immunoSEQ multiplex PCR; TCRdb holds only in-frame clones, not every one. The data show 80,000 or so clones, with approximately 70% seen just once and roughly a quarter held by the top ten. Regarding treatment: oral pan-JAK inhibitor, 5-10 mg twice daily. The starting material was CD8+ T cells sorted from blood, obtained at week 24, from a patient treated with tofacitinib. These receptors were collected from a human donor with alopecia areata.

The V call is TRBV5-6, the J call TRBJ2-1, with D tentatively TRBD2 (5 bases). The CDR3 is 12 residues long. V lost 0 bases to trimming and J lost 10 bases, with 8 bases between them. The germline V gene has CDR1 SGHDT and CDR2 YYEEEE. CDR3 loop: CASSLGSGEQFF. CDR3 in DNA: TGTGCCAGCAGCTTGGGTTCGGGAGAGCAGTTCTTC.

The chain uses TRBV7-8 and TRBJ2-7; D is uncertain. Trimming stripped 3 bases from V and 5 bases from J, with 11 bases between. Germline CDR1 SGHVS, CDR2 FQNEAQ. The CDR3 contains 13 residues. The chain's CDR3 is CASSFNLGNEQYF. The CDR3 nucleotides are TGTGCCAGCAGCTTTAATTTGGGGAACGAGCAGTACTTC.

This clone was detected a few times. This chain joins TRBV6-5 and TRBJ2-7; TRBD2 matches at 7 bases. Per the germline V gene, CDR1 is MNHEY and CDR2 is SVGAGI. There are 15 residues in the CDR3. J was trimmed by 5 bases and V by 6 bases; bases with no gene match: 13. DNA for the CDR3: TGTGCCAGCAGCCCTACAGCGGGATTAGGAGACGAGCAGTACTTC. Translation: CASSPTAGLGDEQYF.

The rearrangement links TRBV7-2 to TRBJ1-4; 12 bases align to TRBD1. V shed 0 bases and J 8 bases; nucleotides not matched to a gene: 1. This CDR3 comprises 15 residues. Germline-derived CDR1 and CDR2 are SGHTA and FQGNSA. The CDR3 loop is CASSLAGTGGEKLFF. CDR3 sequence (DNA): TGTGCCAGCAGCTTAGCAGGGACAGGGGGCGAAAAACTGTTTTTT.

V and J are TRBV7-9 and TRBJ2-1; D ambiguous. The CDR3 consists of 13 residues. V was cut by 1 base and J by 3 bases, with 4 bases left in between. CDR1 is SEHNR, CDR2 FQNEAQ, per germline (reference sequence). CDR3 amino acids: CASSLVYYNEQFF. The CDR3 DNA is TGTGCCAGCAGCTTAGTGTACTACAATGAGCAGTTCTTC.

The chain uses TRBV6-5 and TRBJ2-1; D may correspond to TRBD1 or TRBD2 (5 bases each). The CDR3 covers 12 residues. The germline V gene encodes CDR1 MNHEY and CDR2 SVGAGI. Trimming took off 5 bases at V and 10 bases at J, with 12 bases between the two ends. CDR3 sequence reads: CASSDRSGEQFF. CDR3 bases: TGTGCCAGCAGTGACAGATCGGGGGAGCAGTTCTTC.

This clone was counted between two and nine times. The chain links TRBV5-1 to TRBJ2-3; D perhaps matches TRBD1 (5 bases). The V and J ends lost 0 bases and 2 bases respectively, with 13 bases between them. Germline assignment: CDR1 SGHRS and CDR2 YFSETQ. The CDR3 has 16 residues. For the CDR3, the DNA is TGCGCCAGCAGCTTGGGCGCCAGGGCCACCACAGATACGCAGTATTTT. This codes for CASSLGARATTDTQYF.

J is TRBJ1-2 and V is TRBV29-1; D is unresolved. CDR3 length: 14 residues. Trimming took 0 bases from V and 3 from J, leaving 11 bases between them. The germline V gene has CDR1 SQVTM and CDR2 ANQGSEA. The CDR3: CSVEDLGPDYGYTF. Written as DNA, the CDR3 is TGCAGCGTTGAAGATCTCGGACCAGACTATGGCTACACCTTC.

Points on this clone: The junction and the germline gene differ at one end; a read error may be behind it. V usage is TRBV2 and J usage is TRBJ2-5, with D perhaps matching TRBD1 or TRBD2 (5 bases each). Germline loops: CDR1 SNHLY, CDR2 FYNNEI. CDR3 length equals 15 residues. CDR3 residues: CATSDLMGDQETQYF. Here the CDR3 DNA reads TGTGCCACCAGTGATTTGATGGGGGACCAAGAGACCCAGTACTTC.

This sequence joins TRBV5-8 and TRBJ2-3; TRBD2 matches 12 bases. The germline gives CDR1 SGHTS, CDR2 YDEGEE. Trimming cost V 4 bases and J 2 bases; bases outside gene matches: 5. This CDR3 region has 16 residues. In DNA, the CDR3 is TGTGCCAGCAGCACAGGGACTAGCGGGCCCACAGATACGCAGTATTTT. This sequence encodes CASSTGTSGPTDTQYF.

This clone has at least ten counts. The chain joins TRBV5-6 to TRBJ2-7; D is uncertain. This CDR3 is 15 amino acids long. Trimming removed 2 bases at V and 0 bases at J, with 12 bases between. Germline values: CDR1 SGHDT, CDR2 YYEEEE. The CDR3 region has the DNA TGTGCCAGCAGCTTAGATCCCACGTTCTCCTACGAGCAGTACTTC. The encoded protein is CASSLDPTFSYEQYF.

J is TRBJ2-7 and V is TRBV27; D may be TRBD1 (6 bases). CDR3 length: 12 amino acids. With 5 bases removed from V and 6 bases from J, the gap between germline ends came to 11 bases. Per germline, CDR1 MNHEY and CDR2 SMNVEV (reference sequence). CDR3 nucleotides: TGTGCCAGCAGTCTCACAGGGTTCGAGCAGTACTTC. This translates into CASSLTGFEQYF.

The CDR3 DNA sequence: TGCGCCAGCAGCCCCAAGGACCTGGGGAACACTGAAGCTTTCTTT. It codes for CASSPKDLGNTEAFF. The chain uses TRBV4-1 and TRBJ1-1; no firm D call. V lost 4 bases, J lost 1 base, and 13 bases lay in between. CDR3 length equals 15 residues. Germline V CDR1 and CDR2: MGHRA, YSYEKL.

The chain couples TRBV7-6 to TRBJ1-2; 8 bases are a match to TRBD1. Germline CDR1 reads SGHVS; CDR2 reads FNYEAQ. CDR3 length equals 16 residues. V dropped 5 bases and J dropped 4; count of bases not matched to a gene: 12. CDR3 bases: TGTGCCAGCAGCCCGGGACAGGCAGGCTCTTCCTATGGCTACACCTTC. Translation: CASSPGQAGSSYGYTF.

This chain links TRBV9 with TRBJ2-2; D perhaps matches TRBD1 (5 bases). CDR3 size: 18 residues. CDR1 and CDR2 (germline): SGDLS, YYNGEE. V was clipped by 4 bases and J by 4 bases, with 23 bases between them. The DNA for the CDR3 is TGTGCCAGCAGCCCCACCCCCGGTGGCAGGGCTATCACCGGGGAGCTGTTTTTT. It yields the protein CASSPTPGGRAITGELFF. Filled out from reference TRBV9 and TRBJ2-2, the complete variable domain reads DSGVTQTPKHLITATGQRVTLRCSPRSGDLSVYWYQQSLDQGLQFLIQYYNGEERAKGNILERFSAQQFPDLHSELNLSSLELGDSALYFCASSPTPGGRAITGELFFGEGSRLTVL.

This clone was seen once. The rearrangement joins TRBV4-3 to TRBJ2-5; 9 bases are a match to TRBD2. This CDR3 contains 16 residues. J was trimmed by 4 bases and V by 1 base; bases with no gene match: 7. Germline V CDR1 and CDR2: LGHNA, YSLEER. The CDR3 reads CASSQVPTSGLETQYF. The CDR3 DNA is TGCGCCAGCAGCCAAGTACCCACTAGCGGGTTAGAGACCCAGTACTTC.

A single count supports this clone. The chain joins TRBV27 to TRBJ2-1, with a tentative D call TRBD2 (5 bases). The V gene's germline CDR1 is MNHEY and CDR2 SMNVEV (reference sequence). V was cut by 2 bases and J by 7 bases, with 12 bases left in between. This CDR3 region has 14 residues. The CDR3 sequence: CASSLPDGKNEQFF. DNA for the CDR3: TGTGCCAGCAGTTTACCCGACGGGAAAAATGAGCAGTTCTTC.

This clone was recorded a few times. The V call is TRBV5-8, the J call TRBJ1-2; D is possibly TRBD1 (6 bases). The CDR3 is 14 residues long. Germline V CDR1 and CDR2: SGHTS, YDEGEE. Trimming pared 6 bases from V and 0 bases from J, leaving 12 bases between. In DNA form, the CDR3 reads TGTGCCAGCACCCTCGGGACACCTAACTATGGCTACACCTTC. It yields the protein CASTLGTPNYGYTF.

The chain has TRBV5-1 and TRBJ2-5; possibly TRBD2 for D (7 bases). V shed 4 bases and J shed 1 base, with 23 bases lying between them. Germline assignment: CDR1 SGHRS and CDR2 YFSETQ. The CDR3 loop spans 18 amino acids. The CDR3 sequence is CASSGGTPERGGQETQYF. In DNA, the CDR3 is TGCGCCAGCAGCGGCGGGACTCCAGAGAGGGGGGGCCAAGAGACCCAGTACTTC.

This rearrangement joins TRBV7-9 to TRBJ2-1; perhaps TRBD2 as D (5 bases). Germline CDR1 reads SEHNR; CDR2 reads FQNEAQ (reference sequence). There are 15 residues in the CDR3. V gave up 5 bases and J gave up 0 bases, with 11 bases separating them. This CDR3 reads CASSNSASSYNEQFF. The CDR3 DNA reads TGTGCCAGCAGCAATAGCGCAAGCTCCTACAATGAGCAGTTCTTC.

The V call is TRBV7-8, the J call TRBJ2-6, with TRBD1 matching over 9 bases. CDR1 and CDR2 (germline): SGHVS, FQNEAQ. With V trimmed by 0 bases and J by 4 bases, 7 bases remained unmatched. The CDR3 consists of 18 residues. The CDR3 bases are TGTGCCAGCAGCTTAGCCGCCGGACAGGGGATGGGGGCCAACGTCCTGACTTTC. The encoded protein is CASSLAAGQGMGANVLTF. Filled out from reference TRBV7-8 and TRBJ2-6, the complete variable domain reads GAGVSQSPRYKVAKRGQDVALRCDPISGHVSLFWYQQALGQGPEFLTYFQNEAQLDKSGLPSDRFFAERPEGSVSTLKIQRTQQEDSAVYLCASSLAAGQGMGANVLTFGAGSRLTVL.

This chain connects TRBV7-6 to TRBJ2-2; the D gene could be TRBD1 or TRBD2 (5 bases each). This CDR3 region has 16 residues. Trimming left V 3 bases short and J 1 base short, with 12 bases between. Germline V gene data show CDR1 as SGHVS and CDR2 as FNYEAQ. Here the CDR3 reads CASSLGDTENTGELFF. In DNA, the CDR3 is TGTGCCAGCAGCTTGGGGGATACCGAGAACACCGGGGAGCTGTTTTTT.

In DNA, the CDR3 is TGTGCCTGGAGTGTACTGGTAGGGATGGTCACTGAAGCTTTCTTT. Amino acids: CAWSVLVGMVTEAFF. The rearrangement joins TRBV30 to TRBJ1-1; D is undetermined. This CDR3 is 15 amino acids long. Per the germline V gene, CDR1 is GTSNPN and CDR2 is SVGIG (reference sequence). The germline V and J ends were trimmed by 0 bases and 4 bases, with 15 bases remaining between them.

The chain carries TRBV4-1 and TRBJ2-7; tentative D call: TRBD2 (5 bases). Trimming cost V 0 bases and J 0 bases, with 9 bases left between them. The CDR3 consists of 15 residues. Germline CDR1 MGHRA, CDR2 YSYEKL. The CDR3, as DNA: TGCGCCAGCAGCCAAGACGAGGGATTCTCCTACGAGCAGTACTTC. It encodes CASSQDEGFSYEQYF.

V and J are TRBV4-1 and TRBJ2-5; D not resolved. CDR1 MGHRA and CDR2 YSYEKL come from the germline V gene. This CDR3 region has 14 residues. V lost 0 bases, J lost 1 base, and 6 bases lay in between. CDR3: CASSQEGSQETQYF. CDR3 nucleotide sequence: TGCGCCAGCAGCCAAGAGGGGTCCCAAGAGACCCAGTACTTC.

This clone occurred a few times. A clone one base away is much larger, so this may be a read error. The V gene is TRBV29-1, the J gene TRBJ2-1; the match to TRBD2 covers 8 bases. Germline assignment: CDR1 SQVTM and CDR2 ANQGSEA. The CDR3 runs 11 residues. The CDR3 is CSGETGGEWIF. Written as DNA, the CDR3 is TGCAGCGGTGAAACGGGGGGGGAGTGGATCTTC.